These T cell receptor beta chains were read from a single sample in a study of blood T cells in healthy people across ages. TCRdb analysed the 5' RACE reads with MiXCR anew, one entry per CDR3 protein. Found here are hundreds of thousands of distinct CDR3 sequences, roughly three fifths of them singletons; the top ten hold about 26%. Sequenced sample: blood. The receptors originated from a man aged 35 to 55 in good health. The CDR3 runs from the conserved cysteine through the conserved F or W. A D gene is named only where the DNA matches it firmly.

V gene: TRBV7-2; D gene: TRBD1; CDR3 protein: CASSLYGQPGQGSGYTF
V gene: TRBV29-1; D gene: TRBD2; CDR3 protein: CSSWEGLQVNEQFF
V gene: TRBV27; D gene: -; CDR3 protein: CASSLGVPVGGAFF
V gene: TRBV27; D gene: TRBD2; CDR3 protein: CASSSSGVSYNEQFF
V gene: TRBV24-1; D gene: -; CDR3 protein: CATTSGGSTDTQYF
V gene: TRBV2; D gene: TRBD1; CDR3 protein: CASSEGTGGTQYF
V gene: TRBV7-2; D gene: TRBD1; CDR3 protein: CASSLAGTGDVREQYF
V gene: TRBV11-3; D gene: -; CDR3 protein: CASSRGGGAVGYEQYF
V gene: TRBV10-2; D gene: TRBD2; CDR3 protein: CASSENGLAALYEQYF
V gene: TRBV7-2; D gene: TRBD1; CDR3 protein: CASSAGGGRDWNSPLHF
V gene: TRBV20-1; D gene: TRBD2; CDR3 protein: CSALAGTSGSYEQYF
V gene: TRBV2; D gene: TRBD2; CDR3 protein: CASSAPTSGSSSSYNEQYF
V gene: TRBV3-1; D gene: -; CDR3 protein: CASSHFADTQYF
V gene: TRBV28; D gene: -; CDR3 protein: CASSSPGSNNYGYTF
V gene: TRBV4-2; D gene: -; CDR3 protein: CASSQGTGGALSYNEQYF
V gene: TRBV29-1; D gene: -; CDR3 protein: CSVVLVSGQPYNEQYF
V gene: TRBV7-9; D gene: -; CDR3 protein: CASSLVAGTINQPQHF
V gene: TRBV11-2; D gene: TRBD1; CDR3 protein: CASSIGTGGIYIQYF
V gene: TRBV6-2/TRBV6-3; D gene: -; CDR3 protein: CASSYSSESYEQYF
V gene: TRBV6-6; D gene: -; CDR3 protein: CASGGRRGPRNEQFF
V gene: TRBV27; D gene: -; CDR3 protein: CASGERGIEQYF
V gene: TRBV27; D gene: -; CDR3 protein: CASSAGSTNYGYTF
V gene: TRBV20-1; D gene: TRBD2; CDR3 protein: CSVARGLAGKSNYEQYF
V gene: TRBV29-1; D gene: TRBD1; CDR3 protein: CSLGQGGGEAFF
V gene: TRBV7-8; D gene: TRBD1; CDR3 protein: CASSWGDRTEAFF
V gene: TRBV7-2; D gene: TRBD1; CDR3 protein: CASSPTGGDYGYTF
V gene: TRBV6-5; D gene: TRBD1; CDR3 protein: CASSISGTGGNQPQHF
V gene: TRBV20-1; D gene: TRBD2; CDR3 protein: CSARAPGLAGPSNEQFF
V gene: TRBV29-1; D gene: -; CDR3 protein: CSVESHNEQFF
V gene: TRBV7-9; D gene: -; CDR3 protein: CASSLGTEKLEAFF
V gene: TRBV28; D gene: -; CDR3 protein: CASSLLRQGIRYNEQYF
V gene: TRBV28; D gene: TRBD1; CDR3 protein: CASSLKKGMGTGANYGYTF
V gene: TRBV29-1; D gene: -; CDR3 protein: CSVDERVNEQFF
V gene: TRBV11-3; D gene: -; CDR3 protein: CASSLGGNRETQYF
V gene: TRBV6-1; D gene: -; CDR3 protein: CASRPTGGGQEAQYF
V gene: TRBV9; D gene: -; CDR3 protein: CASSVNQNSGANVLTF
V gene: TRBV7-9; D gene: -; CDR3 protein: CASSSPADRSYNEQFF
V gene: TRBV14; D gene: TRBD2; CDR3 protein: CASSRTSGIDEQFF
V gene: TRBV4-2; D gene: TRBD2; CDR3 protein: CASGRESGGREQFF
V gene: TRBV7-9; D gene: TRBD1; CDR3 protein: CASSPPTGGFTEAFF
V gene: TRBV20-1; D gene: TRBD1; CDR3 protein: CSASRQGSPLHF
V gene: TRBV28; D gene: -; CDR3 protein: CASSGGRGWPNEQFF
V gene: TRBV12-3/TRBV12-4; D gene: -; CDR3 protein: CASRGNRVAQYF
V gene: TRBV28; D gene: TRBD1; CDR3 protein: CASSYRGLGEQYF
V gene: TRBV13; D gene: -; CDR3 protein: CASSLGTYSYNEQFF
V gene: TRBV27; D gene: -; CDR3 protein: CASRVRGWDEKLFF
V gene: TRBV20-1; D gene: -; CDR3 protein: CSANYWGSYNEQFF
V gene: TRBV14; D gene: -; CDR3 protein: CASSRGSGHYGYTF
V gene: TRBV6-5; D gene: -; CDR3 protein: CASSYTGQSEQFF
V gene: TRBV5-6; D gene: -; CDR3 protein: CASSPRTLVTDTQYF
V gene: TRBV25-1; D gene: -; CDR3 protein: CASMVESGTQYF
V gene: TRBV3-1; D gene: -; CDR3 protein: CASSRALETQYF
V gene: TRBV20-1; D gene: TRBD2; CDR3 protein: CSATSGLAGEGGDIQYF
V gene: TRBV27; D gene: -; CDR3 protein: CASSLGSGDWSEQYF
V gene: TRBV7-3; D gene: -; CDR3 protein: CASSIDRLGETQYF
V gene: TRBV20-1; D gene: -; CDR3 protein: CSASEERADTQYF
V gene: TRBV3-1; D gene: TRBD1; CDR3 protein: CASSYRDSYSPLHF
V gene: TRBV3-1; D gene: -; CDR3 protein: CASSQVADVLTF
V gene: TRBV6-6; D gene: TRBD2; CDR3 protein: CASGLAENTEELFF
V gene: TRBV3-1; D gene: -; CDR3 protein: CASSQGSGRPQEQFF